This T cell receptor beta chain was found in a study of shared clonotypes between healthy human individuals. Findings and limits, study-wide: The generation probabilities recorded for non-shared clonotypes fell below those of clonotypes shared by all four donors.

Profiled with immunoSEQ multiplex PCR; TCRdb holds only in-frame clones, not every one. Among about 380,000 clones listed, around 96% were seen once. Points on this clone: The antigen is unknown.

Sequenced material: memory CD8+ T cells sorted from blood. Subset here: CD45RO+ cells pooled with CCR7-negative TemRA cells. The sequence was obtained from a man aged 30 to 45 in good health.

The CDR3 protein is CAISGQEGYGYTF. The CDR3 nucleotides read TGTGCCATCAGTGGACAGGAGGGATATGGCTACACCTTC. The chain carries TRBV10-3 and TRBJ1-2, with a tentative D call TRBD1 (6 bases). The CDR3 runs to 13 residues. The germline V gene encodes CDR1 ENHRY and CDR2 SYGVKD. Trimming pared 4 bases from V and 5 bases from J, leaving 11 bases between.